This T cell receptor beta chain was identified during a study of T-cell reconstitution after alpha-beta-depleted transplantation in children. Preparation of the TCRbeta library involved a method that used unique molecular identifiers. TCRdb independently ran MiXCR on the PCR reads; one entry per CDR3 protein. The repertoire holds roughly 300,000 distinct CDR3 sequences, 10% seen once, with around 2.3% in the top ten. The source is a human donor who donated a stem cell graft to a child with acute lymphoblastic leukemia. The sequencing here drew on PBMCs from the stem cell graft donor, taken from the stem cell graft.

CDR3 nucleotides: TGTGCCATCAGTGTTGGGGCAGAGAACACTGAAGCTTTCTTT. Residues: CAISVGAENTEAFF. The V call is TRBV10-3, the J call TRBJ1-1, with D possibly TRBD1 on 5 matching bases. The V gene lost 4 bases and the J gene lost 1 base, with 10 bases spanning the gap. The CDR3 is made up of 14 amino acids. Germline CDR1 is ENHRY and CDR2 is SYGVKD.